This T cell receptor beta chain was captured in a study of blood T cell repertoires in COVID-19 (TCRdb year 2020). Context from the whole study: Collaborator samples came from the United States, Italy and Spain and covered acute and convalescent phases of COVID-19. The material from the prospective study consisted of cDNA or gDNA derived from T cells, B-cell-depleted T cells, or PBMCs. The dataset comprised deeply sampled blood TCRbeta repertoires from subjects exposed to, actively infected with, or recovered from COVID-19. A freely available public database, intended as a resource for researchers studying the immune response to SARS-CoV-2, is where the repertoires were released. Samples were obtained from the ongoing ImmuneRACE study (first 160 participants) and from roughly 1,300 subjects provided by 6 global collaborators. Nearly every sample came with metadata listing a de-identified subject ID, COVID-19 status, age in years and sex. Where available, HLA class I and class II types were taken from metadata supplied by the sample provider and were not determined by assay-based typing. The full study reports these points: The amount of clinical and demographic metadata varied by source and participant and was provided uncurated.

In the case of this clone: Its antigen is currently not known. Base qualities are not at hand, and no much larger clone is one base apart.

Another Seattle source contributed samples from volunteer blood donors who had recovered from COVID-19. Collaborating institutions collected whole blood in K2EDTA tubes following their own protocols. Collaborator samples were shipped for TCRbeta analysis as frozen whole blood, isolated PBMCs, or DNA extracted from either sample type. CDR1 SGDLS and CDR2 YYNGEE are derived from the germline V gene. V loses 0 bases, J loses 6 bases, and the germline ends lie 13 bases apart. The cysteine opens and the phenylalanine closes a CDR3 of 14 amino acids. The retained sequence is limited to the CDR3, 42 bases, with the frame set at the first base. The immunoSEQ Assay, a bias-controlled multiplex PCR, was used to amplify TCRbeta CDR3 regions from genomic DNA. The published analysis was carried out like this. Nucleated cell counts per sample were estimated from amplification of reference gene primers within the assay. To quantify the absolute abundance of each unique TCRbeta CDR3 rearrangement, sequence reads were collapsed and filtered. For each sample, productive Simpson clonality was calculated as the square root of Simpson's diversity index over productive rearrangements. TCRdb took this table from immuneACCESS and kept in-frame rearrangements with V and J called. Such tables lack part of the clones; where checked against another copy, unresolved V genes explain under half of the gap, and the rest is unexplained. That table is the source of V, J and clone size, and D and trimming were worked out from the DNA. The sample includes under 350,000 clones, with around four fifths observed a single time. The top ten hold about 4.6% of the sample.

Recombination connected TRBV9 to TRBJ2-7; possibly the D gene is TRBD1, per 6 matching bases. The clonotype was recovered from a man aged 55 to 70 who had recovered from COVID-19. Sequences were obtained from peripheral blood. This receptor has the CDR3 CASSVDPQGSEQYF. In nucleotides, the sequence is TGTGCCAGCAGCGTAGACCCACAGGGCTCCGAGCAGTACTTC.